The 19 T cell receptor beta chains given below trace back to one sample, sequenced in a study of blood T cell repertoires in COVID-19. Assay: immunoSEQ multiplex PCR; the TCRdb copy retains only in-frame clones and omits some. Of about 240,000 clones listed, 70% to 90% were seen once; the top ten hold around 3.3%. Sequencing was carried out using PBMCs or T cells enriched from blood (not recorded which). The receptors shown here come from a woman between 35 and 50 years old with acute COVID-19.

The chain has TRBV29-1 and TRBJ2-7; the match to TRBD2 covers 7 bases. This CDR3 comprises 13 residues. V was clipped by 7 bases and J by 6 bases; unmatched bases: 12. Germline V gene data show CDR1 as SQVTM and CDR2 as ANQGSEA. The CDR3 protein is CSGQAGVLGEQYF. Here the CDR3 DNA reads TGCAGCGGGCAGGCGGGGGTCCTGGGCGAGCAGTACTTC.

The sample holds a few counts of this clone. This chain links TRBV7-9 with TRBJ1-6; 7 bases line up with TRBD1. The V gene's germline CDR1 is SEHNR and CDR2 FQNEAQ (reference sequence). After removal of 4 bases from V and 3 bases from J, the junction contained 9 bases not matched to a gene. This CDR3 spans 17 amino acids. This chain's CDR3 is CASSSPTGTDYNSPLHF. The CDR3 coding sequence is TGTGCCAGCAGCTCTCCGACAGGGACGGACTATAATTCACCCCTCCACTTT.

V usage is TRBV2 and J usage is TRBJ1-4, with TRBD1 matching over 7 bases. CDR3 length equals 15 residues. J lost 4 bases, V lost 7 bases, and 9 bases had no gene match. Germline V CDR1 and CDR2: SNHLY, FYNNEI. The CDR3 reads CASTFKGQYNEKLFF. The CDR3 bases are TGTGCCAGCACGTTTAAGGGACAGTATAATGAAAAACTGTTTTTT.

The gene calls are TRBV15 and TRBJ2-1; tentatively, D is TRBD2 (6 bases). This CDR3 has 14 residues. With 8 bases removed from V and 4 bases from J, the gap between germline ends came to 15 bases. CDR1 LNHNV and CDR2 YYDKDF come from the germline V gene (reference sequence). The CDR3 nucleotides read TGTGCCACCGGCACTAGCAGGTCTTACAATGAGCAGTTCTTC. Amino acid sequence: CATGTSRSYNEQFF.

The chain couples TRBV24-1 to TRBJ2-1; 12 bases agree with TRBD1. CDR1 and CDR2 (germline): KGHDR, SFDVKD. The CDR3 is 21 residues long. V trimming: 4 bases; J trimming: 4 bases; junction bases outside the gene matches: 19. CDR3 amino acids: CATSDPTPGQGALERYNEQFF. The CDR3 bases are TGTGCCACCAGTGACCCCACACCGGGACAGGGGGCCCTGGAAAGGTACAATGAGCAGTTCTTC.

CDR3 amino acids: CASSSTLSSYNEQFF. The CDR3 DNA reads as TGTGCCAGCAGCTCCACCCTTAGCTCCTACAATGAGCAGTTCTTC. The chain joins TRBV5-4 to TRBJ2-1; no clear D. The V end lost 3 bases, the J end lost 0 bases, and 10 bases lay between the germline ends. The CDR3 has 15 residues. Germline lookup yields CDR1 SGHNT and CDR2 YYREEE (reference sequence).

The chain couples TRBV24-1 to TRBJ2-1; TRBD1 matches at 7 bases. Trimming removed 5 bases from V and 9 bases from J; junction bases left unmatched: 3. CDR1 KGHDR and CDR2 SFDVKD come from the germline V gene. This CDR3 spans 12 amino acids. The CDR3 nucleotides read TGTGCCACCAGTGCCTACAGGGGTGAGCAGTTCTTC. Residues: CATSAYRGEQFF.

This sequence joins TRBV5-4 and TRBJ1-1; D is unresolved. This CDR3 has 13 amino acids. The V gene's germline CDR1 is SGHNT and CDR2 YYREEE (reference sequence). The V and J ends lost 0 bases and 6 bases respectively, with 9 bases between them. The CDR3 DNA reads TGTGCCAGCAGCTTGGTCCAGGAATCTGAAGCTTTCTTT. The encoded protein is CASSLVQESEAFF.

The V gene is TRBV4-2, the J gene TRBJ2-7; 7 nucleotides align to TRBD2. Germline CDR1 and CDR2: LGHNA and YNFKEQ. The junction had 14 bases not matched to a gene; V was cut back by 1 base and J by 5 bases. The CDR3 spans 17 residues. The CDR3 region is CASSQATPGAGTNEQYF. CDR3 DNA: TGTGCCAGCAGCCAAGCGACGCCTGGGGCAGGGACTAACGAGCAGTACTTC.

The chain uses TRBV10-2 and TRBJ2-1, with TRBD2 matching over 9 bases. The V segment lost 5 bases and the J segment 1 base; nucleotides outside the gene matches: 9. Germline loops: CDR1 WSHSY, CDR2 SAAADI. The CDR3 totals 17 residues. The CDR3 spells CASSSYSGSRSYNEQFF. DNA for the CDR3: TGCGCCAGCAGTTCCTATAGCGGGAGTAGGTCCTACAATGAGCAGTTCTTC.

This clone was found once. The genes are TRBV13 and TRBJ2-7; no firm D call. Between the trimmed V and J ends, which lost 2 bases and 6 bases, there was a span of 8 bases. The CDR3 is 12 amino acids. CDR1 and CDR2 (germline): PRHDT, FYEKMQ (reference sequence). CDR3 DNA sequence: TGTGCCAGCAGCTTAATTCTCGGCGAGCAGTACTTC. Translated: CASSLILGEQYF.

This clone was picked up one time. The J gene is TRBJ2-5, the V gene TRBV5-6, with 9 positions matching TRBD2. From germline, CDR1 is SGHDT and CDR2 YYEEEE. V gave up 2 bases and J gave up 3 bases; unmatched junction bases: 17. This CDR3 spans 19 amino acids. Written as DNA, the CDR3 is TGTGCCAGCAGCTTTCCGGTAGCGGGAGCAGTCCCCGGGAAAGAGACCCAGTACTTC. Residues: CASSFPVAGAVPGKETQYF.

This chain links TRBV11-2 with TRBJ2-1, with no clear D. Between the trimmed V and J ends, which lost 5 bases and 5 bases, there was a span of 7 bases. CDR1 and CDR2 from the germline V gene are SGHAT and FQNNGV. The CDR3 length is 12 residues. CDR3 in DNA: TGTGCCAGCAGCACATACCACAATGAGCAGTTCTTC. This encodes CASSTYHNEQFF.

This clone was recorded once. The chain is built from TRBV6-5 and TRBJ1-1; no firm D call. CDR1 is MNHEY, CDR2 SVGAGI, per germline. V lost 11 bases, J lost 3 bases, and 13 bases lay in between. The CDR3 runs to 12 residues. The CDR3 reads CAGGWVDTEAFF. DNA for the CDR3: TGTGCCGGAGGGTGGGTTGACACTGAAGCTTTCTTT.

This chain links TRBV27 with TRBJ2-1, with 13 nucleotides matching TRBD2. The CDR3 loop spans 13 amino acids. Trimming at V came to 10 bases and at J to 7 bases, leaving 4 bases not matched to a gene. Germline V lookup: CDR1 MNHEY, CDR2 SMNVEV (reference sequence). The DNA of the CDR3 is TGTGCCACAACTAGCGGGAGGGCAAATGAGCAGTTCTTC. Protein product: CATTSGRANEQFF.

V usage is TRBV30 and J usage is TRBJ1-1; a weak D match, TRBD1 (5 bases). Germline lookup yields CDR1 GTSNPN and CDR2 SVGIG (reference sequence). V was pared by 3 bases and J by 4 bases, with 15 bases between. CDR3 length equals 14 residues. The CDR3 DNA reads TGTGCCTGGAGAGGAGGGGTGGGGCTCACTGAAGCTTTCTTT. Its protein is CAWRGGVGLTEAFF.

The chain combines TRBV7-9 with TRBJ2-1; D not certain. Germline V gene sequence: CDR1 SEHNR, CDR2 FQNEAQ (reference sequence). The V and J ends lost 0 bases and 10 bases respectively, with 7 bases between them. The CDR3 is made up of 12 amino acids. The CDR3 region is CASSLAVEEQFF. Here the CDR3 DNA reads TGTGCCAGCAGCTTAGCGGTGGAGGAGCAGTTCTTC.

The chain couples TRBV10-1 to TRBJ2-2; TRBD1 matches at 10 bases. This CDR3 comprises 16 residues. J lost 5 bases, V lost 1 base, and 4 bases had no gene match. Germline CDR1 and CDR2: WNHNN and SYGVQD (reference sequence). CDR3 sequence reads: CASSELTGGETGELFF. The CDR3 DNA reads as TGCGCCAGCAGTGAGTTGACAGGGGGCGAAACCGGGGAGCTGTTTTTT.

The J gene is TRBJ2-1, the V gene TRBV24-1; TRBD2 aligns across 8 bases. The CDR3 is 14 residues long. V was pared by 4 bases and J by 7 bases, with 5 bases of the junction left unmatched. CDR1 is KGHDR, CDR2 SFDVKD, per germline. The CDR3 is CATSEPGRGNEQFF. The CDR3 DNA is TGTGCCACCAGTGAGCCCGGGAGGGGTAATGAGCAGTTCTTC.